This TCR beta chain comes out of a study of blood T cell repertoires in COVID-19. Produced via immunoSEQ multiplex PCR; TCRdb's table is partial and in-frame only. The sample consists of about 220,000 clones, roughly 89% of them appearing once. Participant age was about 18 to 89 years, and participants resided in 25 or so US areas. Among Cohort 3 donors, those recovered had two negative PCRs, clearance, or symptom resolution. V lost 3 bases and J lost 2; bases outside the gene matches: 8. Germline lookup yields CDR1 KGHDR and CDR2 SFDVKD. The CDR3 is made up of 17 amino acids. This TCR came from a woman aged 40 to 49 who had recovered from COVID-19. Sequencing was done on a sample of PBMCs or T cells enriched from blood (not recorded which). The chain carries TRBV24-1 and TRBJ2-1, with 8 bases that match TRBD2. The CDR3 protein is CATSDPPQAGAYNEQFF. The DNA of the CDR3 is TGTGCCACCAGTGATCCCCCACAAGCGGGAGCCTACAATGAGCAGTTCTTC.